This entry is about one T cell receptor (beta chain). This clonotype was recorded many times. Its antigen is unknown. The input lacks base qualities; no much larger clone sits a single base away. These data come from a study of regulatory T cells in long-lasting Graves disease listed by TCRdb under 2021. The study in broad terms: Patients with newly diagnosed Graves' disease had been on antithyroid drugs for under 3 months. The study was registered as a clinical trial and conducted in China. Peripheral blood TCR sequencing and RNA sequencing compared persistent Graves' disease patients with newly diagnosed Graves' disease patients. TCR sequencing covered about 13 persistent and some 20 newly diagnosed Graves' disease patients, around 33 samples in total.

The V and J ends are trimmed by 3 bases and 2 bases, leaving 8 bases between them. From its cysteine to its phenylalanine, the CDR3 spans 13 amino acids. The read is trimmed to its CDR3 DNA, 39 bases read in frame from base 1. The germline V gene encodes CDR1 MDHEN and CDR2 SYDVKM. The library was built by means of multiplex PCR. The sample was run on an Illumina HiSeq 4000. iRepertoire HTBI primers and Arm-PCR amplification of CDR3 regions were used to construct TCR beta libraries. Before sequencing, the PCR products went through gel purification. The study's own analysis went as follows. A total of under 80 TRBV and 14 TRBJ segments were identified across samples and were used for gene usage analysis of CDR3 amino acid clonotypes. COPE and FqMerger were used to merge filtered high-quality paired reads into contigs. BLAST was used to align contigs to IMGT TRBV, TRBD and TRBJ reference genes, and CDR3 was defined according to IMGT. Clonotypes above 0.1% frequency were classified as highly expanded clones. Shannon entropy served as the measure of repertoire diversity, while the Gini coefficient captured V-J evenness. A clonotype was considered public if more than one individual shared it. TCRdb trimmed public reads at Q25 via fastp, called clones via MiXCR and kept in-frame beta chains. When rows share a CDR3 protein, they turn into one entry using the most common DNA and genes. It is TCRdb's table, rather than the study itself, that gives the V and J calls and clone size. The sample profile shows approximately 230,000 distinct CDR3 sequences; about a sixth of them were found once. Over 20% of the sample belongs to the ten largest clones.

Study-level results and caveats: Preferential use of TRBV28, TRBJ1-2 and TRBJ2-5 was observed in persistent disease, whereas TRBV20-1 and TRBJ2-1 were favored in newly diagnosed disease. As a limitation, the authors acknowledged that the small sample size may reduce accuracy. Peripheral blood alone was examined, since thyroid tissue, which constituted the primary lesion, could not be accessed. A larger number of public clonotypes was shared among persistent patients (approximately 2,600) than among newly diagnosed patients (about 990). Compared with newly diagnosed patients, persistent Graves' disease patients had lower TCR Shannon entropy and fewer highly expanded clones, which suggests clonal expansion. Sequencing and analysis were limited to the TCR beta chain.

The meaning of the sample's time point label: newly diagnosed GD, antithyroid drugs for less than 3 months. RNA was extracted from PBMCs in TRIzol for both TCR sequencing and RNA sequencing. The diagnosis of Graves' disease followed American Thyroid Association guidelines. Patients were recruited from an endocrinology department in Xi'an, China. From each patient, approximately 9 milliliters of peripheral blood was collected into an EDTA anticoagulant tube. Ficoll Paque Plus density gradient separation was used to isolate PBMCs, and no further T cell sorting was done. RNA quality was checked with an Agilent 2100 Bioanalyzer and agarose gel, and concentration with a NanoDrop 2000.

The source material was peripheral blood mononuclear cells (PBMCs), sampled at new diagnosis, from a patient treated with antithyroid drugs. The clonotype originates from a female donor with Graves disease. The sequence links TRBV28 to TRBJ2-7; too little of a D gene remains to name it. The CDR3 region reads CASSFQTPYEQYF. In nucleotides, the sequence is TGTGCCAGCAGTTTCCAGACACCCTACGAGCAGTACTTC.